The clone carrying this TCR beta chain showed up many times. The sample originates from a study of low-dose radiotherapy and immunotherapy resistance in tumors. Looking at the study overall: Each fraction for Cohort 1 was 0.5 Gy, given every 2 weeks, and the total came to 6.5 Gy. Intravenous ipilimumab 1 mg/kg every six weeks was given with nivolumab 240 mg every two weeks.

CDR1 and CDR2 from the germline V gene are PRHDT and FYEKMQ (reference sequence). V gave up 0 bases and J gave up 1 base, with 6 bases separating them. The CDR3 has 14 amino acids. Primers used for first-strand cDNA, a TRAV- and TRBV-specific set, covered both alpha and beta chains. Over 20 PCR cycles, TCRs were amplified from a constant-region primer and V-primer adapter. TCRdb used MiXCR to reprocess the reads, holding one entry per CDR3 protein. The sample shows tens of thousands of distinct CDR3 sequences, roughly a sixth of them seen only once. Time point defined: before trial treatment. The chain is built from TRBV13 and TRBJ2-5; D might be TRBD2 (5 bases). Sequenced here: PBMCs, sampled before treatment. The receptor comes from a male donor with prostate cancer. The CDR3 DNA reads as TGTGCCAGCAGCTTAGGCCTAGCCCAAGAGACCCAGTACTTC. Translated, it gives CASSLGLAQETQYF.